The present T cell receptor beta chain was sequenced within a study of blood T cells in healthy people across ages. A sample-barcoded 5' primer and a J-beta primer mix were used in a second PCR of roughly 6 to 11 cycles. TCRdb passed the 5' RACE reads through MiXCR, listing each CDR3 protein once. The data show 1.5 million to 2 million distinct CDR3 sequences, with 28% seen just once and over 7% held by the top ten. There are 12 residues in the CDR3. Germline CDR1 reads MNHNY; CDR2 reads SVGAGI (reference sequence). Trimming removed 8 bases at V and 10 bases at J, with 16 bases between. The V and J genes are TRBV6-6 and TRBJ2-3; D may be TRBD2 (5 bases). What was sequenced was blood. The source is a woman in her twenties or thirties in good health. This CDR3 reads CASSPTGDAQYF. CDR3 DNA: TGTGCCAGCTCACCTACCGGGGATGCGCAGTATTTT.